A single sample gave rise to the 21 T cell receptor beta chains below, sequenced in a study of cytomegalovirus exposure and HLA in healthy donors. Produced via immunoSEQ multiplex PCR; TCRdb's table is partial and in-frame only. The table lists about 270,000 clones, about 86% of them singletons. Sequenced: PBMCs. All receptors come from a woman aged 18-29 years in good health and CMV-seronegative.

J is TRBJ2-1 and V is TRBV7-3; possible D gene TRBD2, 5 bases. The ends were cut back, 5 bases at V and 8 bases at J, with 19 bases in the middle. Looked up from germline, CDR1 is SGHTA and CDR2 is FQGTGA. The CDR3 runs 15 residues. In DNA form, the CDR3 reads TGTGCCAGCAGCATTACTAGTATGAGCGACCATGAGCAGTTCTTC. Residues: CASSITSMSDHEQFF.

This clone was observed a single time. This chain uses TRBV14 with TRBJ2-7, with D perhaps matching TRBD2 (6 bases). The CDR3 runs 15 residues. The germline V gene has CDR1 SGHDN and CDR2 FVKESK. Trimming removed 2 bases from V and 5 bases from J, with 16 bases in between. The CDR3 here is CASSQLREKRNEQYF. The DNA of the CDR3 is TGTGCCAGCAGCCAACTCCGGGAGAAAAGGAACGAGCAGTACTTC.

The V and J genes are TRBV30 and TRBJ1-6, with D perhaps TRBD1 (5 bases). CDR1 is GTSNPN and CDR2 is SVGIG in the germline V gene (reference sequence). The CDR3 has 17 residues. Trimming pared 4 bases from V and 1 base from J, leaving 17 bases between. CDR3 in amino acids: CAWKVGGVWSYNSPLHF. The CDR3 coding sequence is TGTGCCTGGAAGGTGGGGGGTGTTTGGTCCTATAATTCACCCCTCCACTTT.

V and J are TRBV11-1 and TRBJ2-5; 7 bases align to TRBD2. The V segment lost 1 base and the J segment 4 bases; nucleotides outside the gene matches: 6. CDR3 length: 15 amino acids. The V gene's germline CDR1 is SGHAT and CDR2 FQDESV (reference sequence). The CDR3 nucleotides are TGTGCCAGCAGCTTAGGGGTAGGGGAGGGAGAGACCCAGTACTTC. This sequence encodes CASSLGVGEGETQYF.

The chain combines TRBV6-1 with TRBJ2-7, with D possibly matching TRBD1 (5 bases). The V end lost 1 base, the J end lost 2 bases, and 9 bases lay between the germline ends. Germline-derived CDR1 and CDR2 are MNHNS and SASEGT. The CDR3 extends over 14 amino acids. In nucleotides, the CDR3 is TGTGCCAGCAGTGAAGTAGGGGCCACCTACGAGCAGTACTTC. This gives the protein CASSEVGATYEQYF.

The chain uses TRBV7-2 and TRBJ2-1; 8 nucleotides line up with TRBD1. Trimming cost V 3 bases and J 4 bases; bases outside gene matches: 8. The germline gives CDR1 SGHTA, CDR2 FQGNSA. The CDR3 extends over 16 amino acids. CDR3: CASSLGWTGPYNEQFF. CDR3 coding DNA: TGTGCCAGCAGCTTGGGATGGACAGGGCCTTACAATGAGCAGTTCTTC.

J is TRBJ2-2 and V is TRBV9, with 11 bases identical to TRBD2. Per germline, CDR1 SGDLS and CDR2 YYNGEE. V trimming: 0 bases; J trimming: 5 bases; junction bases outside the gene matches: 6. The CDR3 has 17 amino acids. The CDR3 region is CASSVATSGRNTGELFF. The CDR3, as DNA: TGTGCCAGCAGCGTAGCTACTAGCGGGAGAAATACCGGGGAGCTGTTTTTT.

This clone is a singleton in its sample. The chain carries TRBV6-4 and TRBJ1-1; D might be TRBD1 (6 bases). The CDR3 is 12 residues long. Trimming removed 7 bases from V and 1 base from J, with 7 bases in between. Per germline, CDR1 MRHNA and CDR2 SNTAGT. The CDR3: CASMDRNTEAFF. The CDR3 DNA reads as TGTGCCAGCATGGACAGGAACACTGAAGCTTTCTTT.

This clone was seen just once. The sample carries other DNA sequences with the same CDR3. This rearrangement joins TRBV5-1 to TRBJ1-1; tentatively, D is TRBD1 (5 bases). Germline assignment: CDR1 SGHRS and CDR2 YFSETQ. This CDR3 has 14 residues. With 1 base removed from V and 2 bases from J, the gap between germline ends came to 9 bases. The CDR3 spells CASSLPQGNTEAFF. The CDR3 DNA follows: TGCGCCAGCAGCTTGCCTCAGGGTAACACTGAAGCTTTCTTT.

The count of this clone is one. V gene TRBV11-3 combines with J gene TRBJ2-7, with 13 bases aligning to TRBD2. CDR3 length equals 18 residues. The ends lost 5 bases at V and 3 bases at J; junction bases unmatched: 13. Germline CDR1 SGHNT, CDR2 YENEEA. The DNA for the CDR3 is TGTGCCAGCAGCGCCGGGGGACTAGCGGGACAGGCTCGCTACGAGCAGTACTTC. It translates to CASSAGGLAGQARYEQYF.

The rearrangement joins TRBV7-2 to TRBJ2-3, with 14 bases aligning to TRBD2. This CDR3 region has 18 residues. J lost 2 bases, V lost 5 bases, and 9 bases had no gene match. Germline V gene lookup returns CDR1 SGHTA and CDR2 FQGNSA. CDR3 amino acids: CASSLLTSGGAITDTQYF. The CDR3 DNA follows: TGTGCCAGCAGCCTCCTGACTAGCGGGGGGGCTATCACAGATACGCAGTATTTT.

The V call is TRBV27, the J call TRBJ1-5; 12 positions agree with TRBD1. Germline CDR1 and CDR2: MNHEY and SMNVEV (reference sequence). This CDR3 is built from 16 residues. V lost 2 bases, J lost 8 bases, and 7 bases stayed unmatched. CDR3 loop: CASSLAGTGGREPQHF. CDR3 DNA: TGTGCCAGCAGTTTAGCCGGGACAGGGGGCAGGGAGCCCCAGCATTTT.

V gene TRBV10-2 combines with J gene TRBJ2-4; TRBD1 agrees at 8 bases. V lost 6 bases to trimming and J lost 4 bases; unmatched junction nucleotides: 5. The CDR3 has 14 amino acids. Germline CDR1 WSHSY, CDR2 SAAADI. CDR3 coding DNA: TGCGCCAGCAGCTCCGGGACAGGAAAAAACATTCAGTACTTC. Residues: CASSSGTGKNIQYF.

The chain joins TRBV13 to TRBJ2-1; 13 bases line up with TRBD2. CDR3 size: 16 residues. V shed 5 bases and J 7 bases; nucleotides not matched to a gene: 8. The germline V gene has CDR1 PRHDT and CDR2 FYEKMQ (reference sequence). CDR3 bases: TGTGCCAGCAGCCCCGAGACTAGCGGGAGGCGAAATGAGCAGTTCTTC. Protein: CASSPETSGRRNEQFF.

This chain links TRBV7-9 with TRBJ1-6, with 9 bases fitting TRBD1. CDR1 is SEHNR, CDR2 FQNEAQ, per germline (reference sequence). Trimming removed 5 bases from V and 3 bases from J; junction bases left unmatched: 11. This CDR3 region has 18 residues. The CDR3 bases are TGTGCCAGCAGCGAAGGGACAGGGAGAACGGTCTATAATTCACCCCTCCACTTT. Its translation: CASSEGTGRTVYNSPLHF.

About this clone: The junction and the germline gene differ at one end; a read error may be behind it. CDR3 region: CASSPTSNQGSHEQYF. In DNA form, the CDR3 reads TGTGCCAGCTCACCAACCTCGAATCAGGGCTCCCACGAGCAGTACTTC. The chain couples TRBV18 to TRBJ2-7; D might be TRBD1 (5 bases). CDR1 is KGHSH and CDR2 is LQKENI in the germline V gene. The CDR3 has 16 amino acids.

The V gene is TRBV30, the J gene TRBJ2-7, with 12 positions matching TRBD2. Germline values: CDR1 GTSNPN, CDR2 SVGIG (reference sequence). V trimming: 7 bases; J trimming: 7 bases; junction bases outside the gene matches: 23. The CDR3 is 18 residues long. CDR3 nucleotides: TGTGCCTACTCGACTAGCGGGAGTCCTCATATCCGTCTTAGGGAGCAGTACTTC. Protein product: CAYSTSGSPHIRLREQYF.

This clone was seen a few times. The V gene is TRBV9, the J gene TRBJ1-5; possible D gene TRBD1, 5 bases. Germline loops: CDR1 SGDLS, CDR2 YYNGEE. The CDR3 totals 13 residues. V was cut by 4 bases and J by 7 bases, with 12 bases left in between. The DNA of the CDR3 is TGTGCCAGCAGCTCGGGACTGGGACAGCCCCAGCATTTT. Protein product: CASSSGLGQPQHF. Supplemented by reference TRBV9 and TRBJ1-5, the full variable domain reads DSGVTQTPKHLITATGQRVTLRCSPRSGDLSVYWYQQSLDQGLQFLIQYYNGEERAKGNILERFSAQQFPDLHSELNLSSLELGDSALYFCASSSGLGQPQHFGDGTRLSIL.

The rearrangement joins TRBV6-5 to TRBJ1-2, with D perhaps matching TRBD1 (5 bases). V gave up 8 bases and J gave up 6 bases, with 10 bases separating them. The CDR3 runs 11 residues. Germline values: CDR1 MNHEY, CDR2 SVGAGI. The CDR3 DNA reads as TGTGCCAGCGCAGGGTACGATGGCTACACCTTC. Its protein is CASAGYDGYTF.

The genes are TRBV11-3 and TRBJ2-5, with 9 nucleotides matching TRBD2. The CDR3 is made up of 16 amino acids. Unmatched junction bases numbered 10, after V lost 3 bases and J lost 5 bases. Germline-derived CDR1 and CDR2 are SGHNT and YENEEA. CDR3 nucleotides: TGTGCCAGCAGCTTCCGTAGCGGGAGCGGCGGGGAGACCCAGTACTTC. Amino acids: CASSFRSGSGGETQYF.

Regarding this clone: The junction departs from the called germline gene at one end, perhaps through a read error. In DNA, the CDR3 is TGTGCCAGCGTAGAGCCAGGCAACCAGCCCCAGCATTTT. Residues: CASVEPGNQPQHF. The genes are TRBV19 and TRBJ1-5; D gene unclear. Per germline, CDR1 LNHDA and CDR2 SQIVND (reference sequence). CDR3 length equals 13 residues.